This TCR beta chain is drawn from a study of Ad26.COV2.S vaccination and SARS-CoV-2 variants. Method: immunoSEQ multiplex PCR; TCRdb's copy keeps in-frame clones and lacks some. The table includes about 350,000 clones, 80% to 90% detected once. Treatment reported: roughly 19 received Ad26.COV2.S at low or high dose, single or two shots; roughly five received placebo; per-sample allocation not given. Collection of samples fell on day 63 after the first vaccine or placebo injection. The sequence was obtained from a person aged 18-65 years who received the Ad26.COV2.S COVID-19 vaccine or a placebo. The material sequenced was peripheral blood, taken in a trial of Ad26.COV2.S vaccine versus placebo.

Here the CDR3 reads CASSPPGNQETQYF. DNA for the CDR3: TGTGCCAGTAGTCCACCAGGGAATCAAGAGACCCAGTACTTC. This rearrangement joins TRBV19 to TRBJ2-5, with a possible D match to TRBD1 (5 bases). Germline CDR1 LNHDA, CDR2 SQIVND (reference sequence). V was shortened by 5 bases and J by 2 bases, with 12 bases between the two germline ends. The CDR3 totals 14 residues.